These 14 T cell receptor beta chains originate from one sample sequenced in a study of blood T cell repertoires in COVID-19. Only in-frame clones appear in the TCRdb table, and some are missing; sequencing was by immunoSEQ multiplex PCR. The sample carries around 230,000 clones, more than 80% recorded once. Source material: PBMCs or T cells enriched from blood (not recorded which). The origin of the receptors is a middle-aged man who had recovered from COVID-19.

V usage is TRBV5-1 and J usage is TRBJ1-1; perhaps TRBD1 as D (5 bases). Germline assignment: CDR1 SGHRS and CDR2 YFSETQ. This CDR3 region has 14 residues. Trimming cost V 4 bases and J 7 bases, with 17 bases left between them. CDR3 residues: CASSETAPTDEAFF. The DNA for the CDR3 is TGCGCCAGCAGCGAAACGGCCCCGACAGATGAAGCTTTCTTT.

CDR3 sequence reads: CAWSRGSMNTEAFF. CDR3 bases: TGTGCCTGGAGCAGGGGGTCGATGAACACTGAAGCTTTCTTT. The chain has TRBV30 and TRBJ1-1; 7 positions match TRBD1. This CDR3 is 14 amino acids long. Germline V gene lookup returns CDR1 GTSNPN and CDR2 SVGIG (reference sequence). V lost 3 bases and J lost 0; bases outside the gene matches: 4.

The chain couples TRBV4-1 to TRBJ1-4; 8 nucleotides line up with TRBD1. There are 15 residues in the CDR3. CDR1 MGHRA and CDR2 YSYEKL come from the germline V gene. The J segment lost 10 bases and the V segment lost 2 bases, leaving 9 bases of the junction unmatched. DNA for the CDR3: TGCGCCAGCAGCCAACCATCAGGGGGCAGGGGAAAACTGTTTTTT. Protein sequence: CASSQPSGGRGKLFF.

The chain employs TRBV7-6 and TRBJ2-5, with 8 bases matching TRBD1. V dropped 4 bases and J dropped 7; count of bases not matched to a gene: 5. The CDR3 is 13 amino acids. Germline V gives CDR1 SGHVS, CDR2 FNYEAQ. The CDR3 nucleotides read TGTGCCAGCAGCTCAGGACAGGGAGGGACCCAGTACTTC. Its protein product is CASSSGQGGTQYF.

This chain uses TRBV19 with TRBJ1-1; 7 nucleotides agree with TRBD1. The CDR3 has 18 amino acids. The V segment lost 6 bases and the J segment 4 bases; nucleotides outside the gene matches: 20. Germline V gene sequence: CDR1 LNHDA, CDR2 SQIVND (reference sequence). CDR3 nucleotides: TGTGCCAGTAGGACCCGAGGACAGGCCAACATGAGGGGCACTGAAGCTTTCTTT. Translation gives CASRTRGQANMRGTEAFF.

The rearrangement uses TRBV19 and TRBJ1-5; 8 bases agree with TRBD1. The CDR3 runs 14 residues. Germline CDR1 reads LNHDA; CDR2 reads SQIVND (reference sequence). V dropped 5 bases and J dropped 2; count of bases not matched to a gene: 2. The CDR3 loop reads CASSAQGGNQPQHF. CDR3 DNA: TGTGCCAGTAGTGCACAGGGGGGCAATCAGCCCCAGCATTTT. Supplemented by reference TRBV19 and TRBJ1-5, the full variable domain reads DGGITQSPKYLFRKEGQNVTLSCEQNLNHDAMYWYRQDPGQGLRLIYYSQIVNDFQKGDIAEGYSVSREKKESFPLTVTSAQKNPTAFYLCASSAQGGNQPQHFGDGTRLSIL.

The rearrangement links TRBV5-8 to TRBJ1-2; maybe TRBD1 (6 bases). Between the trimmed V and J ends, which lost 4 bases and 8 bases, there was a span of 24 bases. The germline CDR1 and CDR2 sequences are SGHTS and YDEGEE. CDR3 length: 16 amino acids. CDR3 sequence (DNA): TGTGCCAGCAGCCGACCGCCCCCGGACAGTCGGGAAGGCTACACCTTC. Protein sequence: CASSRPPPDSREGYTF.

With respect to this clone: This sample also contains other DNA sequences that code for the same CDR3. The rearrangement uses TRBV19 and TRBJ2-1; perhaps TRBD2 as D (6 bases). CDR1 is LNHDA, CDR2 SQIVND, per germline (reference sequence). Trimming removed 3 bases from V and 4 bases from J, with 10 bases in between. The CDR3 extends over 14 amino acids. The CDR3 region is CASSIGGSYNEQFF. Here the CDR3 DNA reads TGTGCCAGTAGTATCGGAGGGTCGTACAATGAGCAGTTCTTC.

The chain has TRBV3-1 (or the pseudogene TRBV3-2) and TRBJ2-5, with D tentatively TRBD2 (6 bases). Trimming stripped 1 base from V and 5 bases from J, with 8 bases between. Germline V gene sequence: CDR1 LGHDT, CDR2 YNNKEL (reference sequence). The CDR3 covers 13 residues. The CDR3 loop reads CASSQVRGETQYF. The CDR3 nucleotides read TGTGCCAGCAGCCAAGTCCGGGGGGAGACCCAGTACTTC.

This chain connects TRBV5-4 to TRBJ2-1, with 10 bases matching TRBD2. V dropped 5 bases and J dropped 2; count of bases not matched to a gene: 4. This CDR3 comprises 15 residues. Germline CDR1 reads SGHNT; CDR2 reads YYREEE (reference sequence). CDR3 in DNA: TGTGCCAGCAGACAAAGCGGGGGGGCCTACAATGAGCAGTTCTTC. Translating it yields CASRQSGGAYNEQFF. Full variable domain (remainder filled in from reference TRBV5-4 and TRBJ2-1): ETGVTQSPTHLIKTRGQQVTLRCSSQSGHNTVSWYQQALGQGPQFIFQYYREEENGRGNFPPRFSGLQFPNYSSELNVNALELDDSALYLCASRQSGGAYNEQFFGPGTRLTVL.

The chain joins TRBV27 to TRBJ1-6; D gene uncertain. The CDR3 length is 15 residues. V gave up 0 bases and J gave up 9 bases, with 12 bases separating them. Looked up from germline, CDR1 is MNHEY and CDR2 is SMNVEV (reference sequence). CDR3 nucleotides: TGTGCCAGCAGTTTATCGATGGCAGGTCCTTCACCCCTCCACTTT. Encoded protein: CASSLSMAGPSPLHF.

The chain employs TRBV3-1 (or the pseudogene TRBV3-2) and TRBJ1-2, with TRBD1 identical over 9 bases. The CDR3 has 15 amino acids. Trimming removed 4 bases from V and 2 bases from J; junction bases left unmatched: 5. From germline, CDR1 is LGHDT and CDR2 YNNKEL (reference sequence). The CDR3 reads CASSPSGTGNYGYTF. CDR3 DNA sequence: TGTGCCAGCAGCCCCTCCGGGACAGGGAACTATGGCTACACCTTC.

The chain joins TRBV3-1 (or the pseudogene TRBV3-2) to TRBJ2-3; TRBD1 agrees at 7 bases. The trim removed 6 bases at V and 1 base at J, leaving 7 bases unmatched. This CDR3 has 15 residues. Germline loops: CDR1 LGHDT, CDR2 YNNKEL (reference sequence). CDR3 sequence reads: CASSPIGQGTDTQYF. DNA of the CDR3: TGTGCCAGCAGTCCCATCGGACAGGGCACAGATACGCAGTATTTT.

V is TRBV28 and J is TRBJ1-2, with D possibly TRBD1 on 5 matching bases. The CDR3 totals 14 residues. V dropped 6 bases and J dropped 5 bases, with 16 bases sitting between them. In germline, CDR1 is MDHEN, CDR2 SYDVKM. The CDR3 loop reads CASSLNPREYGYTF. As DNA, the CDR3 is TGTGCCAGCAGCCTAAATCCCAGGGAATATGGCTACACCTTC.